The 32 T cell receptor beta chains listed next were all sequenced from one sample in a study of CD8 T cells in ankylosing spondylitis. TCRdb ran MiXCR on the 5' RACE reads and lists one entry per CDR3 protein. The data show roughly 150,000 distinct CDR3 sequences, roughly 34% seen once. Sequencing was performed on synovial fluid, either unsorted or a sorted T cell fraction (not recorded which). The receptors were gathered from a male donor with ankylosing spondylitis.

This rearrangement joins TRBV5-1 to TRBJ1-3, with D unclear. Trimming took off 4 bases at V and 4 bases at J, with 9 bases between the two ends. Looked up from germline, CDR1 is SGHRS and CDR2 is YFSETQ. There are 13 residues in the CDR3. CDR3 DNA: TGCGCCAGCAGCCCCGTGTTCGGAAACACCATATATTTT. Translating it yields CASSPVFGNTIYF.

The CDR3 reads CSARDLVGGQPQHF. DNA of the CDR3: TGCAGTGCTAGAGATTTGGTAGGGGGGCAGCCCCAGCATTTT. This chain links TRBV20-1 with TRBJ1-5, with a tentative D call TRBD1 (6 bases). Germline V CDR1 and CDR2: DFQATT, SNEGSKA (reference sequence). There are 14 residues in the CDR3. Trimming pared 0 bases from V and 7 bases from J, leaving 13 bases between.

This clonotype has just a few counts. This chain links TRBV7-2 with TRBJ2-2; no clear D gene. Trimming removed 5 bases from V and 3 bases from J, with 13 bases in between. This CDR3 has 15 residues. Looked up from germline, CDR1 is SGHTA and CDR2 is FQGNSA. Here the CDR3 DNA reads TGTGCCAGCAGCACTTACCTGGCGGACACCGGGGAGCTGTTTTTT. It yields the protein CASSTYLADTGELFF.

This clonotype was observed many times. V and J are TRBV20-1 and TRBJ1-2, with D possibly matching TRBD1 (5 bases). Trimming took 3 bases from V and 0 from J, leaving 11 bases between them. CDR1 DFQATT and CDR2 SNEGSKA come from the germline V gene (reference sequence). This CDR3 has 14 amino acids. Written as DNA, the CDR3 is TGCAGTGCTAGCACCGGGGCCTCTAACTATGGCTACACCTTC. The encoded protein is CSASTGASNYGYTF.

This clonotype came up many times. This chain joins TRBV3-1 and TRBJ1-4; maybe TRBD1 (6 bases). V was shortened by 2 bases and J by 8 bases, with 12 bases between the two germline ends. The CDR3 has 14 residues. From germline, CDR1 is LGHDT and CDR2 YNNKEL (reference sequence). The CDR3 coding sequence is TGTGCCAGCAGCCAAAAGGTCGGGGGCGAAAAACTGTTTTTT. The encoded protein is CASSQKVGGEKLFF.

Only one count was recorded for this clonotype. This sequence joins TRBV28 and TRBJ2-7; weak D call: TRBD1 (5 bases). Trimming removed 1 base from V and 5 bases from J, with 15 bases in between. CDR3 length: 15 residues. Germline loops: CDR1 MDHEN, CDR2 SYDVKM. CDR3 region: CASSLLGAGSNEQYF. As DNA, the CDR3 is TGTGCCAGCAGTTTATTAGGGGCCGGCTCTAACGAGCAGTACTTC.

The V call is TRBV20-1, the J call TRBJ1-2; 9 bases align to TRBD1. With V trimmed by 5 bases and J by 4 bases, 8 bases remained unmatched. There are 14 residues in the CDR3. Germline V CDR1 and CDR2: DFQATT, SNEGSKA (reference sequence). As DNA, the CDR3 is TGCAGTGCTCCCCACTTACAGGGGGCCTATGGCTACACCTTC. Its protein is CSAPHLQGAYGYTF.

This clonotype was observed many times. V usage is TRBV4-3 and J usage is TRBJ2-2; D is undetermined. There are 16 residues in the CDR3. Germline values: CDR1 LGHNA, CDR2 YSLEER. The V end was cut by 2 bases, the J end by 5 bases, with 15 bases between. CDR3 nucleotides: TGCGCCAGCAGCCAAACAAGGGCTACCAAAACCGGGGAGCTGTTTTTT. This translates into CASSQTRATKTGELFF.

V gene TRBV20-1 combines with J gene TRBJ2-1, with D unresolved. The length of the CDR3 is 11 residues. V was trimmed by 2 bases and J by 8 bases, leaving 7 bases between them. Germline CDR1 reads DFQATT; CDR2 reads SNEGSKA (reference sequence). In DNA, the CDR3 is TGCAGTGCTAGAATGTGCGATGAGCAGTTCTTC. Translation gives CSARMCDEQFF.

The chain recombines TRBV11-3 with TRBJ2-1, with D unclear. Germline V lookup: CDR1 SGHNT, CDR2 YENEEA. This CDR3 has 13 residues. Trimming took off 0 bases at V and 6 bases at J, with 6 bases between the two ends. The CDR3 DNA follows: TGTGCCAGCAGCTTAGATTCCGTCAATGAGCAGTTCTTC. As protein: CASSLDSVNEQFF.

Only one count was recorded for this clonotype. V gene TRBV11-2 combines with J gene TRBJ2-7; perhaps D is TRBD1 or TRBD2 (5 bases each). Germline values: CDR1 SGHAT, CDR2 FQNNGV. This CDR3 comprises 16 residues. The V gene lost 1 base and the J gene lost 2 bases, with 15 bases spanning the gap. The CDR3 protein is CASSLGGTLIPYEQYF. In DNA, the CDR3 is TGTGCCAGCAGCTTAGGTGGGACCTTGATCCCCTACGAGCAGTACTTC.

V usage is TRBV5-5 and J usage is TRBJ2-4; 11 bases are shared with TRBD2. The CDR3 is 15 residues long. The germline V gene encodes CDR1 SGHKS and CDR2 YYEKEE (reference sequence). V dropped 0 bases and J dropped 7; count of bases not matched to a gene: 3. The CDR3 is CASSLGLAGSNIQYF. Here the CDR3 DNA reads TGTGCCAGCAGCTTGGGACTAGCGGGAAGCAACATTCAGTACTTC.

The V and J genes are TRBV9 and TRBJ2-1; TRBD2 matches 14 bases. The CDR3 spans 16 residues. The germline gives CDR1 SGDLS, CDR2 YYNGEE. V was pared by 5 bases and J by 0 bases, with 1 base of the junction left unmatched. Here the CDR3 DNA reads TGTGCCAGCAGTGGGACTAGCGGGAGCTCCTACAATGAGCAGTTCTTC. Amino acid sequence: CASSGTSGSSYNEQFF.

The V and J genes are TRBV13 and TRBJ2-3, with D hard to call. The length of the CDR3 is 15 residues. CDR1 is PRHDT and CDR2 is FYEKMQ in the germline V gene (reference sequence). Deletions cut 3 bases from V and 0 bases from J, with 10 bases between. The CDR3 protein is CASSFGQLSTDTQYF. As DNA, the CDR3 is TGTGCCAGCAGCTTTGGTCAGCTGAGCACAGATACGCAGTATTTT.

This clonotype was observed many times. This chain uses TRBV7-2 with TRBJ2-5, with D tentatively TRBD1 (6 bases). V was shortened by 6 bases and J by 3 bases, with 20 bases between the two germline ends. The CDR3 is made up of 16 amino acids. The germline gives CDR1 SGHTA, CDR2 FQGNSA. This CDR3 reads CASSQFPGQLKETQYF. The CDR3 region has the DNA TGTGCCAGCAGTCAATTTCCGGGACAACTAAAAGAGACCCAGTACTTC.

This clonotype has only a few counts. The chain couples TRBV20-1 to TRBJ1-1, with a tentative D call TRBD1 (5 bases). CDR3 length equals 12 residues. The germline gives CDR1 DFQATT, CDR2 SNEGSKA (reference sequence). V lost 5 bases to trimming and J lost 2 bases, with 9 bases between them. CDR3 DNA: TGCAGTGCTGCTCAGGGAAACACTGAAGCTTTCTTT. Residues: CSAAQGNTEAFF.

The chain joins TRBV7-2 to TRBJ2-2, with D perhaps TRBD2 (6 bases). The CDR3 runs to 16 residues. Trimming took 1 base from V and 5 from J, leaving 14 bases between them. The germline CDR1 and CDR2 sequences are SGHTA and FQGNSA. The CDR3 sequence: CASSLVVTSGTGELFF. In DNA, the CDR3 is TGTGCCAGCAGCTTAGTCGTGACTAGTGGGACCGGGGAGCTGTTTTTT.

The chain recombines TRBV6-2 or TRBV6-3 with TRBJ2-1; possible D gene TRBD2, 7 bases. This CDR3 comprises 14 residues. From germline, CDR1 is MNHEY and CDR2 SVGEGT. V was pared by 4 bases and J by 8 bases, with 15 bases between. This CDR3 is CASSSVGGLDEQFF. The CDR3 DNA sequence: TGTGCCAGCAGTTCCGTGGGGGGGCTGGATGAGCAGTTCTTC.

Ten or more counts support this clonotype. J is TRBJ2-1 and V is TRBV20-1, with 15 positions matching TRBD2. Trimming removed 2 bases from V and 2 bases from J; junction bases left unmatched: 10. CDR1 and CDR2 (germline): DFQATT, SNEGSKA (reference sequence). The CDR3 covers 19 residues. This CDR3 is CSARPRRTSGRVPYNEQFF. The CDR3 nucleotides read TGCAGTGCTAGACCCCGGAGGACTAGCGGGAGGGTACCCTACAATGAGCAGTTCTTC.

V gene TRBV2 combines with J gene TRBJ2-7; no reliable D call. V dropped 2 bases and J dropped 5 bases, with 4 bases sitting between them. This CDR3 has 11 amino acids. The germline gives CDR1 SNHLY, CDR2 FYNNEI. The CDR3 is CASSELHEQYF. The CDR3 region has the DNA TGTGCCAGCAGTGAACTTCACGAGCAGTACTTC.

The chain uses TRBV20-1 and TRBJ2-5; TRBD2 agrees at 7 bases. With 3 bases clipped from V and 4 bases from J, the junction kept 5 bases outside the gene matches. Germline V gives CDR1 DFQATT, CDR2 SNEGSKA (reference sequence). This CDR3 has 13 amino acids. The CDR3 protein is CSASGGEIETQYF. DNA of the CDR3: TGCAGTGCTAGTGGGGGGGAGATAGAGACCCAGTACTTC.

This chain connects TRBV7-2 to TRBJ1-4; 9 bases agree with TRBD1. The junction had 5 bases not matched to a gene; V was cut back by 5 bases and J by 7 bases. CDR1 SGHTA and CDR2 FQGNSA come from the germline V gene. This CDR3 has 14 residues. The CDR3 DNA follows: TGTGCCAGCAGCCGGGGGACAGGGCTTGAAAAACTGTTTTTT. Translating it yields CASSRGTGLEKLFF.

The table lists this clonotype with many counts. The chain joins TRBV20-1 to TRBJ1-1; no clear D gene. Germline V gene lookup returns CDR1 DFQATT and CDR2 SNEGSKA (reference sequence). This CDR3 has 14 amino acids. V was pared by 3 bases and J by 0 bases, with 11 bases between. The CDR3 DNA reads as TGCAGTGCTAGTTCGTACAGCATGAACACTGAAGCTTTCTTT. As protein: CSASSYSMNTEAFF.

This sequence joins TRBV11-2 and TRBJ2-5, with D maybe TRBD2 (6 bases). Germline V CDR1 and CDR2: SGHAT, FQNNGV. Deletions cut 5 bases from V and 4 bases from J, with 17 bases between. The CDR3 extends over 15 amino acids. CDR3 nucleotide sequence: TGTGCCAGCAGCACCAGCTCGGGGGTGGTAGAGACCCAGTACTTC. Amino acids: CASSTSSGVVETQYF. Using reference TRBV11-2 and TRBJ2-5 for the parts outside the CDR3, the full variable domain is EAGVAQSPRYKIIEKRQSVAFWCNPISGHATLYWYQQILGQGPKLLIQFQNNGVVDDSQLPKDRFSAERLKGVDSTLKIQPAKLEDSAVYLCASSTSSGVVETQYFGPGTRLLVL.

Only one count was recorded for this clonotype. The CDR3 bases are TGTGCCAGCAGCTCGTCCGGGACAGTGAACACTGAAGCTTTCTTT. Translating gives CASSSSGTVNTEAFF. The rearrangement uses TRBV7-2 and TRBJ1-1; 7 nucleotides line up with TRBD1. The CDR3 is made up of 15 amino acids. Germline trimming cut 4 bases from V and 0 bases from J; bases unmatched to any gene: 5. Germline-derived CDR1 and CDR2 are SGHTA and FQGNSA.

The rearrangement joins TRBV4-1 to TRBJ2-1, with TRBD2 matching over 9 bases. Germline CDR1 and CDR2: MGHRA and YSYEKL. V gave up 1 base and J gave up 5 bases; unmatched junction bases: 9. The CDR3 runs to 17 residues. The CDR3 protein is CASSQAQSAGGNNEQFF. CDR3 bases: TGCGCCAGCAGCCAAGCCCAATCCGCGGGGGGGAACAATGAGCAGTTCTTC.

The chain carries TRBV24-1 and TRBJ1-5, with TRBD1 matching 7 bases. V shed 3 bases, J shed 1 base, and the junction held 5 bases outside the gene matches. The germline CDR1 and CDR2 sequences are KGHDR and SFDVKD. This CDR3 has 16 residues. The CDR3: CATSDRQGPSNQPQHF. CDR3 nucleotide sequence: TGTGCCACCAGTGATCGACAGGGACCAAGCAATCAGCCCCAGCATTTT.

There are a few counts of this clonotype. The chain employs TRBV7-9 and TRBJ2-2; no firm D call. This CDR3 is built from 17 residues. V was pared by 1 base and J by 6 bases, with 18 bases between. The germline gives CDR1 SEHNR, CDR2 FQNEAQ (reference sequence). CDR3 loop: CASSLVVVTQRAGELFF. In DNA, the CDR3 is TGTGCCAGCAGCTTAGTTGTGGTCACGCAACGCGCCGGGGAGCTGTTTTTT.

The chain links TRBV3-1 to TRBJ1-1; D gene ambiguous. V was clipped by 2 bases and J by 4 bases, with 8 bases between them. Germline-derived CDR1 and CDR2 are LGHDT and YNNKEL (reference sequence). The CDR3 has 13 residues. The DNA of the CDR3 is TGTGCCAGCAGCCAAAAGTCTCTCACTGAAGCTTTCTTT. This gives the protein CASSQKSLTEAFF.

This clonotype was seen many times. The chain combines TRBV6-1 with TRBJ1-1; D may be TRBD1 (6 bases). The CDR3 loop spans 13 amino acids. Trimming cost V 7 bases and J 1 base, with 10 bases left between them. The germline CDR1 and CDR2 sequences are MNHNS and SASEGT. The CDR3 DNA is TGTGCCAGCACAGGGGAATGGAACACTGAAGCTTTCTTT. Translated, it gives CASTGEWNTEAFF.

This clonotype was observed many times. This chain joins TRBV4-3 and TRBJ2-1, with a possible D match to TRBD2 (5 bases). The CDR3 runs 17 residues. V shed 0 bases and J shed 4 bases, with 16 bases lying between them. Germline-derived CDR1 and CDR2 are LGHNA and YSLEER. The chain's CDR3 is CASSQDLGRALYNEQFF. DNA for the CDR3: TGCGCCAGCAGCCAAGATCTGGGGAGAGCTCTATACAATGAGCAGTTCTTC.

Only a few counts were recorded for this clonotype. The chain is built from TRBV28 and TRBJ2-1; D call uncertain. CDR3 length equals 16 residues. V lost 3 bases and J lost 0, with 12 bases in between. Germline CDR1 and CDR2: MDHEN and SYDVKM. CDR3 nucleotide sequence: TGTGCCAGCAGTTTCCCGATCCAAAGCTCCTACAATGAGCAGTTCTTC. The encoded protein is CASSFPIQSSYNEQFF. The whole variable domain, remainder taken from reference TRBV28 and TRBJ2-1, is DVKVTQSSRYLVKRTGEKVFLECVQDMDHENMFWYRQDPGLGLRLIYFSYDVKMKEKGDIPEGYSVSREKKERFSLILESASTNQTSMYLCASSFPIQSSYNEQFFGPGTRLTVL.